The next 21 T cell receptor beta chains were all read from a single sample in a study of CD8+ T cells in alopecia areata. After isolation, RNA underwent reverse transcription to generate cDNA as the sequencing template. Clones were sequenced by immunoSEQ multiplex PCR, and TCRdb holds only the in-frame ones, with some missing. The sample lists around 300,000 clones; around 64% were seen once. As for treatment: oral pan-JAK inhibitor, 5-10 mg twice daily. The material sequenced was CD4+ T cells sorted from blood, taken at roughly week 53, from a patient treated with tofacitinib. The origin of the receptors is a human donor with alopecia areata.

The gene calls are TRBV15 and TRBJ2-1; tentative D call: TRBD2 (7 bases). Germline loops: CDR1 LNHNV, CDR2 YYDKDF (reference sequence). The CDR3 contains 17 residues. V was shortened by 3 bases and J by 0 bases, with 15 bases between the two germline ends. For the CDR3, the DNA is TGTGCCACCAGCAGGAGGGGGGGTTTAGCCTCCTACAATGAGCAGTTCTTC. Translation gives CATSRRGGLASYNEQFF.

This clone was seen more than once but under ten times. The gene calls are TRBV19 and TRBJ1-5; 7 bases are shared with TRBD1. V trimming: 3 bases; J trimming: 11 bases; junction bases outside the gene matches: 25. The length of the CDR3 is 19 residues. Germline lookup yields CDR1 LNHDA and CDR2 SQIVND (reference sequence). CDR3: CASSIFRDSYVSLTAAQHF. For the CDR3, the DNA is TGTGCCAGTAGTATCTTTCGGGACAGCTATGTATCCCTGACCGCCGCCCAGCATTTT.

V is TRBV30 and J is TRBJ2-5; D may correspond to TRBD1 or TRBD2 (5 bases each). Per germline, CDR1 GTSNPN and CDR2 SVGIG (reference sequence). This CDR3 has 13 residues. Between the trimmed V and J ends, which lost 3 bases and 2 bases, there was a span of 10 bases. The CDR3 sequence is CAWSLGVQETQYF. The CDR3, as DNA: TGTGCCTGGAGCTTGGGGGTTCAAGAGACCCAGTACTTC. Drawing the rest from reference TRBV30 and TRBJ2-5, the complete variable domain is SQTIHQWPATLVQPVGSPLSLECTVEGTSNPNLYWYRQAAGRGLQLLFYSVGIGQISSEVPQNLSASRPQDRQFILSSKKLLLSDSGFYLCAWSLGVQETQYFGPGTRLLVL.

The chain couples TRBV25-1 to TRBJ2-7, with D unresolved. The CDR3 has 11 residues. CDR1 and CDR2 from the germline V gene are MGHDK and SYGVNS. Trimming removed 4 bases from V and 4 bases from J, with 5 bases in between. The CDR3 sequence is CASSGPYEQYF. The CDR3 nucleotides are TGTGCCAGCAGTGGACCTTACGAGCAGTACTTC.

The DNA of the CDR3 is TGTGCCAGCAGTACCCAGGGGGAGGGTGAGCAGTTCTTC. Amino acid sequence: CASSTQGEGEQFF. The chain joins TRBV6-1 to TRBJ2-1; tentatively, D is TRBD1 or TRBD2 (7 bases each). This CDR3 comprises 13 residues. The ends were cut back, 5 bases at V and 9 bases at J, with 14 bases in the middle. Germline values: CDR1 MNHNS, CDR2 SASEGT.

V is TRBV30 and J is TRBJ1-5, with D possibly being TRBD1 (5 bases). Germline assignment: CDR1 GTSNPN and CDR2 SVGIG (reference sequence). The CDR3 covers 14 residues. V was trimmed by 3 bases and J by 7 bases, leaving 16 bases between them. The CDR3 coding sequence is TGTGCCTGGAGAAGGACGGGGCTTGGACAGCCCCAGCATTTT. Its translation: CAWRRTGLGQPQHF.

The V and J genes are TRBV5-6 and TRBJ1-5, with D perhaps TRBD1 (6 bases). Germline lookup yields CDR1 SGHDT and CDR2 YYEEEE. Trimming pared 0 bases from V and 5 bases from J, leaving 12 bases between. The CDR3 covers 15 residues. CDR3 sequence: CASSLGTVRYQPQHF. CDR3 in DNA: TGTGCCAGCAGCTTGGGGACAGTCCGCTATCAGCCCCAGCATTTT.

The chain combines TRBV5-5 with TRBJ1-5; D gene uncertain. Trimming stripped 0 bases from V and 1 base from J, with 2 bases between. Germline lookup yields CDR1 SGHKS and CDR2 YYEKEE (reference sequence). This CDR3 has 13 residues. The CDR3 spells CASSLASNQPQHF. CDR3 nucleotide sequence: TGTGCCAGCAGCTTGGCCAGCAATCAGCCCCAGCATTTT.

V is TRBV5-1 and J is TRBJ1-1, with D possibly TRBD1 on 5 matching bases. The CDR3 spans 13 residues. With 0 bases removed from V and 5 bases from J, the gap between germline ends came to 8 bases. Germline CDR1 reads SGHRS; CDR2 reads YFSETQ. This chain's CDR3 is CASSLVRQTEAFF. The CDR3 DNA reads TGCGCCAGCAGCTTGGTCAGACAGACTGAAGCTTTCTTT.

The chain links TRBV2 to TRBJ1-1; D ambiguous. Germline V CDR1 and CDR2: SNHLY, FYNNEI. The V and J ends lost 5 bases and 5 bases respectively, with 12 bases between them. The CDR3 loop spans 13 amino acids. CDR3 loop: CASSSDRRTEAFF. CDR3 bases: TGTGCCAGCAGTTCTGACCGGAGGACTGAAGCTTTCTTT.

The V and J genes are TRBV6-5 and TRBJ1-1, with D possibly TRBD1 on 5 matching bases. Germline CDR1 MNHEY, CDR2 SVGAGI. V was clipped by 6 bases and J by 7 bases, with 15 bases between them. This CDR3 is built from 13 residues. CDR3 in amino acids: CASSRDGPSEAFF. The DNA of the CDR3 is TGTGCCAGCAGCCGGGACGGACCAAGTGAAGCTTTCTTT.

The gene calls are TRBV6-1 and TRBJ2-5, with D tentatively TRBD1 (6 bases). Trimming took 10 bases from V and 1 from J, leaving 13 bases between them. CDR3 size: 13 residues. Germline lookup yields CDR1 MNHNS and CDR2 SASEGT. CDR3: CAIAGTPQETQYF. For the CDR3, the DNA is TGTGCCATAGCAGGGACACCCCAAGAGACCCAGTACTTC.

This clone turned up a few times. The chain employs TRBV7-9 and TRBJ1-6; D may be TRBD1 (5 bases). V lost 3 bases, J lost 6 bases, and 18 bases lay in between. Germline CDR1 SEHNR, CDR2 FQNEAQ (reference sequence). The CDR3 covers 17 residues. This CDR3 is CASSFSGPLYSNSPLHF. As DNA, the CDR3 is TGTGCCAGCAGCTTTTCGGGACCCCTATACTCTAATTCACCCCTCCACTTT.

The rearrangement links TRBV5-1 to TRBJ2-3, with TRBD2 matching 8 bases. V lost 0 bases and J lost 4; bases outside the gene matches: 7. Germline assignment: CDR1 SGHRS and CDR2 YFSETQ. The CDR3 length is 16 residues. In DNA, the CDR3 is TGCGCCAGCAGCTTGGTTGGCGGGGGGATCGCAGATACGCAGTATTTT. It specifies CASSLVGGGIADTQYF.

This sequence joins TRBV5-4 and TRBJ1-1; a weak D match, TRBD1 (5 bases). The CDR3 runs 14 residues. V lost 5 bases and J lost 1, with 12 bases in between. Germline CDR1 reads SGHNT; CDR2 reads YYREEE (reference sequence). The CDR3 protein is CASRPRVGNTEAFF. The CDR3, as DNA: TGTGCCAGCAGACCCAGGGTAGGGAACACTGAAGCTTTCTTT. Full variable domain (outside the CDR3, taken from reference TRBV5-4 and TRBJ1-1): ETGVTQSPTHLIKTRGQQVTLRCSSQSGHNTVSWYQQALGQGPQFIFQYYREEENGRGNFPPRFSGLQFPNYSSELNVNALELDDSALYLCASRPRVGNTEAFFGQGTRLTVV.

V is TRBV15 and J is TRBJ2-5; no reliable D call. This CDR3 is built from 14 residues. The germline V gene encodes CDR1 LNHNV and CDR2 YYDKDF (reference sequence). Trimming left V 0 bases short and J 5 bases short, with 10 bases between. The CDR3 reads CATSRDNRRETQYF. The CDR3 coding sequence is TGTGCCACCAGCAGAGATAATAGAAGGGAGACCCAGTACTTC.

The V and J genes are TRBV2 and TRBJ1-2; the D gene is possibly TRBD1 (5 bases). Germline loops: CDR1 SNHLY, CDR2 FYNNEI. The CDR3 has 13 residues. Trimming left V 4 bases short and J 5 bases short, with 11 bases between. CDR3 sequence: CASSGQGSYGYTF. In DNA, the CDR3 is TGTGCCAGCAGTGGGCAGGGATCATATGGCTACACCTTC.

This rearrangement joins TRBV23-1 to TRBJ1-5; tentatively, D is TRBD1 (5 bases). TRBV23-1 qualifies as an ORF whose function is uncertain. This CDR3 is built from 14 residues. This CDR3 reads CGVGELISNQPQHF. The DNA of the CDR3 is TGCGGCGTAGGGGAACTAATTAGCAATCAGCCCCAGCATTTT.

A few counts support this clone. This chain uses TRBV19 with TRBJ1-5; TRBD1 is a possible D gene (6 bases). CDR3 length equals 18 residues. CDR1 is LNHDA, CDR2 SQIVND, per germline (reference sequence). V was trimmed by 2 bases and J by 0 bases, leaving 17 bases between them. The chain's CDR3 is CASSIHRAGRYSNQPQHF. CDR3 in DNA: TGTGCCAGTAGTATACACAGGGCGGGACGATATAGCAATCAGCCCCAGCATTTT.

This clone has a single count. This chain connects TRBV6-1 to TRBJ2-7; D unresolved. The germline gives CDR1 MNHNS, CDR2 SASEGT. The length of the CDR3 is 13 residues. V shed 2 bases and J shed 9 bases, with 14 bases lying between them. CDR3 sequence reads: CASSERSTRWQYF. CDR3 bases: TGTGCCAGCAGTGAAAGGTCAACTCGGTGGCAGTACTTC.

This clone has only a few counts. V and J are TRBV2 and TRBJ2-1; D may be TRBD1 (6 bases). CDR1 is SNHLY and CDR2 is FYNNEI in the germline V gene. CDR3 size: 15 residues. Trimming took 4 bases from V and 0 from J, leaving 10 bases between them. CDR3 sequence (DNA): TGTGCCAGCAGTGCCCTGGACAGCTCCTACAATGAGCAGTTCTTC. The encoded protein is CASSALDSSYNEQFF.